This T cell receptor beta chain was observed in a study of breast tumors, draining lymph nodes, adjacent tissues (dated by TCRdb to 2016 to 2018). Concerning the study at large: The study compared TCR beta repertoires across tumor, adjacent nontumor tissue and axillary lymph nodes from breast cancer patients. The study aimed to assess the relationships and possible T-cell exchange between tumor, surrounding tissue and draining lymph node repertoires in human breast cancer.

The paper's findings and limits, for the study overall: In luminal-like breast cancer, tumor and nontumor tissue repertoires resembled each other significantly more than in basal-like breast cancer. The data were considered consistent with most tumor T cells being derived from the lymph node and subsequently expanding within tumor tissue. Tumor T-cell repertoires showed less diversity than lymph node repertoires and more diversity than nontumor tissue repertoires, and tumor T-cell repertoires showed preferential V and J gene usage. The conclusion that tumor T cells originate in lymph nodes was framed as consistent with a hypothesis rather than directly demonstrated.

The instrument given in TCRdb is Illumina HiSeq 2000. Multiplex PCR amplification was used to build the TCR beta chain libraries. The amplified TCR beta chain products were analyzed by high-throughput sequencing. TCRdb ran its own pipeline on the public reads, namely fastp trimming at Q25 and MiXCR clone calling, and kept in-frame beta chains. When rows share a CDR3 protein, they turn into one entry using the most common DNA and genes. The sample records 160,000 or so distinct CDR3 sequences, around a third of which are singletons. The leading ten clones occupy 3% to 4% of the sample. According to the germline V gene, CDR1 reads MNHNS and CDR2 reads SASEGT. V ends up 9 bases short and J 3 bases short, with an unmatched junction base count of 22. The CDR3 numbers 18 residues from cysteine through phenylalanine. Only CDR3 DNA remains: 54 bases, in frame from the first base. The axillary draining lymph nodes of breast cancer patients were the source of the lymph node samples.

On this clonotype itself: Its antigen remains unidentified. Per-base quality was not reported, and no clone a single base away is much larger than it.

The source of this sequence is a female donor with breast cancer. Some clones in this sample may be carry-over from other donors' samples. What was sequenced was axillary lymph node tissue. The sequence links TRBV6-1 to TRBJ1-2; 7 bases in the middle match TRBD1. Here the CDR3 is given as CASPRPLTTEGAYYGYTF. The DNA sequence is TGTGCCAGTCCTCGCCCCCTGACAACTGAGGGGGCATACTATGGCTACACCTTC.